The subject of this entry is one TCR beta chain. The antigen is unknown. CDR3 size: 14 residues. V was trimmed by 0 bases and J by 9 bases, leaving 13 bases between them. The germline V gene encodes CDR1 SGDLS and CDR2 YYNGEE. Sequencing was performed with immunoSEQ multiplex PCR; in TCRdb, only in-frame clones are kept and a portion is missing. The sample lists hundreds of thousands of clones, 90% occurring once. The sample belongs to a study of Ad26.COV2.S vaccination and SARS-CoV-2 variants. Overall study context: The donor belonged to the COV1001 Ad26.COV2.S trial arm.

The treatment was: 15 to 20 received Ad26.COV2.S at low or high dose, single or two shots; about 5 received placebo; per-sample allocation not given. Vaccine and placebo recipients were sampled on day 63 after the first injection. The study's findings and limits: Reportedly, spike-specific CD8+ and CD4+ T cell responses achieved substantial breadth once vaccination had taken place.

V is TRBV9 and J is TRBJ2-1; D unresolved. This clonotype originated in a person between 18 and 59 years old who received the Ad26.COV2.S COVID-19 vaccine or a placebo. The sequencing used peripheral blood, collected in a trial of Ad26.COV2.S vaccine versus placebo. CDR3 nucleotides: TGTGCCAGCAGCGTAGGTATAATGTTGGGTGAGCAGTTCTTC. Residues: CASSVGIMLGEQFF.